These 12 T cell receptor beta chains came from one sample sequenced in a study of blood T cell repertoires in COVID-19. Sequencing was performed with immunoSEQ multiplex PCR; in TCRdb, only in-frame clones are kept and a portion is missing. Here the sample spans 100,000 to 150,000 clones, around four fifths being singletons. The material sequenced was peripheral blood. The receptors derive from a man in his 60s with acute or convalescent COVID-19.

Note on this clone: A junction boundary mismatches the germline segment, possibly from a read error. The V gene is TRBV7-8, the J gene TRBJ1-3; D is perhaps TRBD1 (6 bases). CDR3 length: 15 amino acids. Germline-derived CDR1 and CDR2 are SGHVS and FQNEAQ. CDR3 loop: CASILGGLSGNTIYF. CDR3 DNA: TGTGCCAGCATCTTAGGGGGGCTTTCTGGAAACACCATATATTTT.

V usage is TRBV10-1 and J usage is TRBJ2-3; 8 nucleotides agree with TRBD2. V gave up 3 bases and J gave up 2 bases; unmatched junction bases: 7. CDR1 and CDR2 (germline): WNHNN, SYGVQD (reference sequence). The CDR3 runs 16 residues. The DNA for the CDR3 is TGCGCCAGCAGTGAAACGTCGGGAGGGACCACAGATACGCAGTATTTT. It yields the protein CASSETSGGTTDTQYF.

This chain joins TRBV10-2 and TRBJ2-1; D perhaps matches TRBD2 (5 bases). CDR3 length: 15 amino acids. Germline CDR1 reads WSHSY; CDR2 reads SAAADI. V lost 11 bases and J lost 0, with 17 bases in between. The CDR3 DNA reads as TGCGCCGTTCGATCGAGGGCAAGCTCCTACAATGAGCAGTTCTTC. It translates to CAVRSRASSYNEQFF.

The chain recombines TRBV2 with TRBJ1-2; possibly TRBD1 for D (5 bases). Per the germline V gene, CDR1 is SNHLY and CDR2 is FYNNEI. V lost 4 bases and J lost 3, with 12 bases in between. The CDR3 is made up of 14 amino acids. The CDR3 DNA sequence: TGTGCCAGCAGTGTCGACAGTTCCTACTATGGCTACACCTTC. It codes for CASSVDSSYYGYTF.

The CDR3 sequence is CASSYRRGAGNTIYF. As DNA, the CDR3 is TGTGCCAGCAGTTACAGGAGGGGAGCGGGAAACACCATATATTTT. This sequence joins TRBV6-5 and TRBJ1-3; TRBD1 is a possible D gene (5 bases). The CDR3 runs to 15 residues. The germline gives CDR1 MNHEY, CDR2 SVGAGI. Trimming stripped 2 bases from V and 4 bases from J, with 12 bases between.

The J gene is TRBJ2-1, the V gene TRBV6-2 or TRBV6-3; D is perhaps TRBD2 (6 bases). The CDR3 runs to 16 residues. Germline V CDR1 and CDR2: MNHEY, SVGEGT. Trimming removed 6 bases at V and 8 bases at J, with 23 bases between. The CDR3 loop is CASSPGGGSRRYEQFF. The CDR3 DNA reads as TGTGCCAGCAGCCCAGGTGGGGGGAGCAGGCGGTATGAGCAGTTCTTC.

The chain recombines TRBV25-1 with TRBJ2-7; TRBD1 might be the D (7 bases). Germline loops: CDR1 MGHDK, CDR2 SYGVNS. The CDR3 contains 15 residues. Trimming removed 2 bases at V and 3 bases at J, with 14 bases between. CDR3 coding DNA: TGTGCCAGCAGTGAAACCTCAGGGGGGTACTACGAGCAGTACTTC. This encodes CASSETSGGYYEQYF.

The chain links TRBV11-2 to TRBJ2-2, with 10 bases fitting TRBD1. CDR1 and CDR2 from the germline V gene are SGHAT and FQNNGV. The length of the CDR3 is 17 residues. V shed 5 bases, J shed 5 bases, and the junction held 11 bases outside the gene matches. The CDR3 sequence is CASSHLAGQGLTGELFF. The CDR3 DNA reads TGTGCCAGCAGCCATCTGGCGGGACAGGGGTTGACCGGGGAGCTGTTTTTT. The whole variable domain, filled in from reference TRBV11-2 and TRBJ2-2, reads EAGVAQSPRYKIIEKRQSVAFWCNPISGHATLYWYQQILGQGPKLLIQFQNNGVVDDSQLPKDRFSAERLKGVDSTLKIQPAKLEDSAVYLCASSHLAGQGLTGELFFGEGSRLTVL.

The rearrangement links TRBV11-2 to TRBJ2-7; 14 positions agree with TRBD2. Germline CDR1 and CDR2: SGHAT and FQNNGV. Losses at the gene ends were 5 bases for V and 7 bases for J; bases not matched to a gene: 13. The CDR3 contains 17 residues. In nucleotides, the CDR3 is TGTGCCAGCAGCCCGGGACTAGCGGGAGTTTGGGCGGGGGAGCAGTACTTC. Amino acids: CASSPGLAGVWAGEQYF.

This chain uses TRBV24-1 with TRBJ2-3; perhaps TRBD1 as D (5 bases). Germline V CDR1 and CDR2: KGHDR, SFDVKD. Trimming took 2 bases from V and 5 from J, leaving 13 bases between them. The CDR3 consists of 15 residues. The CDR3 sequence is CATSDSRGPGDTQYF. The DNA for the CDR3 is TGTGCCACCAGTGATTCAAGGGGCCCCGGAGATACGCAGTATTTT.

V usage is TRBV30 and J usage is TRBJ2-7; D possibly corresponds to TRBD1 (6 bases). This CDR3 contains 13 residues. In germline, CDR1 is GTSNPN, CDR2 SVGIG (reference sequence). V was pared by 3 bases and J by 9 bases, with 18 bases between. CDR3 residues: CAWRKTGLYGQYF. CDR3 sequence (DNA): TGTGCCTGGAGGAAGACAGGACTTTATGGGCAGTACTTC.

The chain employs TRBV4-2 and TRBJ2-1; the match to TRBD1 covers 8 bases. This CDR3 is 15 amino acids long. The germline V gene encodes CDR1 LGHNA and CDR2 YNFKEQ. After removal of 2 bases from V and 8 bases from J, the junction contained 8 bases not matched to a gene. The CDR3 DNA follows: TGTGCCAGCAGCCAATTGGGACAGGCCAGGGATGAGCAGTTCTTC. Translating gives CASSQLGQARDEQFF.